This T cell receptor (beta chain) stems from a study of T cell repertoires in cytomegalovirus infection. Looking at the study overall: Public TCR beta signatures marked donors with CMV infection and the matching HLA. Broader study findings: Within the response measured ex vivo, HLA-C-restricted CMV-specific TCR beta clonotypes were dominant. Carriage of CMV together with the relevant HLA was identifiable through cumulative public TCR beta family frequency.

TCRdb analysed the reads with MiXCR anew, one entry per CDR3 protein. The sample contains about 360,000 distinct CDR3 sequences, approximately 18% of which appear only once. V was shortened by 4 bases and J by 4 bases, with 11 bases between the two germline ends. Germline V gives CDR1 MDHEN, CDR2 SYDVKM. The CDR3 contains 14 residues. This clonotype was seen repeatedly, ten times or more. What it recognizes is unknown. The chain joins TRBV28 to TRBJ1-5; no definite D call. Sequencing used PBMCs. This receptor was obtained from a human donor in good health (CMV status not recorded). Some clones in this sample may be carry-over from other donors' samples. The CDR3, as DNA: TGTGCCAGCAGTTCAACCTCAATTAATCAGCCCCAGCATTTT. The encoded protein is CASSSTSINQPQHF. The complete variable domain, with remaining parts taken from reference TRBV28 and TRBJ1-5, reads DVKVTQSSRYLVKRTGEKVFLECVQDMDHENMFWYRQDPGLGLRLIYFSYDVKMKEKGDIPEGYSVSREKKERFSLILESASTNQTSMYLCASSSTSINQPQHFGDGTRLSIL.